Listed here are 15 T cell receptor beta chains from one sample, sequenced in a study of regulatory T cells in long-lasting Graves disease. Time point indicated: newly diagnosed GD, antithyroid drugs for less than 3 months. From PBMCs, RNA was extracted and then used to make the TCR library. Through Arm-PCR of CDR3 regions and iRepertoire HTBI primers, TCR beta libraries were built. TCRdb processed the multiplex PCR reads anew with MiXCR; each CDR3 protein has one entry. The sample has under 450,000 distinct CDR3 sequences, over 9.5% seen once. This sample was shared with a second study, whose subject was T cells in Graves' hyperthyroidism and ophthalmopathy.

The material was peripheral blood mononuclear cells (PBMCs), obtained at new diagnosis, from a patient treated with antithyroid drugs. These receptors were taken from a woman younger than 35 with Graves disease.

This clonotype was seen ten or more times. V gene TRBV19 combines with J gene TRBJ1-1; D uncertain. Per the germline V gene, CDR1 is LNHDA and CDR2 is SQIVND (reference sequence). Trimming pared 1 base from V and 1 base from J, leaving 4 bases between. The CDR3 has 13 residues. CDR3 loop: CASSIGPNTEAFF. Written as DNA, the CDR3 is TGTGCCAGTAGTATAGGCCCGAACACTGAAGCTTTCTTT.

The table lists this clonotype with a few counts. The chain combines TRBV5-1 with TRBJ2-7; D might be TRBD2 (5 bases). The CDR3 runs 15 residues. The germline V gene has CDR1 SGHRS and CDR2 YFSETQ. V was pared by 0 bases and J by 3 bases, with 13 bases between. The CDR3 sequence: CASSLVEGLHYEQYF. The CDR3 DNA sequence: TGCGCCAGCAGCTTGGTTGAGGGCCTCCACTACGAGCAGTACTTC.

As to this clonotype: The junction shows a germline mismatch at one end, possibly a read error. The CDR3 loop is CASSRDGPGEQCF. As DNA, the CDR3 is TGTGCCAGCAGCCGGGACGGACCGGGGGAGCAGTGCTTC. The chain uses TRBV11-1 and TRBJ2-7; perhaps TRBD2 as D (6 bases). The CDR3 is 13 residues long. CDR1 and CDR2 from the germline V gene are SGHAT and FQDESV (reference sequence).

Ten or more counts support this clonotype. This chain joins TRBV29-1 and TRBJ2-3; D is unresolved. CDR1 is SQVTM, CDR2 ANQGSEA, per germline. Trimming removed 2 bases from V and 2 bases from J, with 8 bases in between. The CDR3 contains 13 residues. The CDR3 region has the DNA TGCAGCGTTGAACTGCGGTCCACAGATACGCAGTATTTT. Translation gives CSVELRSTDTQYF.

The CDR3 DNA sequence: TGCGCCAGCAGCCCCTACCTGACCTCCTACGAGCAGTACTTC. This translates into CASSPYLTSYEQYF. V gene TRBV4-3 combines with J gene TRBJ2-7; D is ambiguous. This CDR3 has 14 residues. The germline CDR1 and CDR2 sequences are LGHNA and YSLEER. V was shortened by 4 bases and J by 0 bases, with 10 bases between the two germline ends.

This clonotype was counted at least ten times. This chain connects TRBV10-3 to TRBJ1-3; D is uncertain. From germline, CDR1 is ENHRY and CDR2 SYGVKD. The V end was cut by 7 bases, the J end by 5 bases, with 12 bases between. The CDR3 contains 13 residues. The CDR3 DNA reads as TGTGCCATCACGCGAGAGGATCGAAACACCATATATTTT. Translated, it gives CAITREDRNTIYF.

V usage is TRBV5-1 and J usage is TRBJ2-3; perhaps TRBD1 as D (6 bases). V was trimmed by 4 bases and J by 2 bases, leaving 11 bases between them. This CDR3 has 14 amino acids. The V gene's germline CDR1 is SGHRS and CDR2 YFSETQ. The CDR3 bases are TGCGCCAGCAGCCTCCGGGACATCACAGATACGCAGTATTTT. Amino acid sequence: CASSLRDITDTQYF.

The V gene is TRBV5-1, the J gene TRBJ2-2; tentatively, D is TRBD1 or TRBD2 (5 bases each). V lost 4 bases to trimming and J lost 4 bases, with 17 bases between them. Per germline, CDR1 SGHRS and CDR2 YFSETQ. This CDR3 is 16 amino acids long. The CDR3, as DNA: TGCGCCAGCAGCATTAACCGAGGGGTGACCACCGGGGAGCTGTTTTTT. Translated, it gives CASSINRGVTTGELFF.

This clonotype was observed at least ten times. CDR3 DNA sequence: TGTGCCAGCAGTTTTCTCGATGAGCAGTTCTTC. Residues: CASSFLDEQFF. This chain links TRBV12-3 or TRBV12-4 with TRBJ2-1; D is unresolved. This CDR3 contains 11 residues. With 3 bases removed from V and 8 bases from J, the gap between germline ends came to 5 bases.

This clonotype has at least ten counts. The CDR3 loop is CASLVGSYGYTF. The CDR3 DNA follows: TGTGCCAGCCTGGTCGGGTCCTATGGCTACACCTTC. This chain uses TRBV2 with TRBJ1-2; D unclear. With 8 bases removed from V and 4 bases from J, the gap between germline ends came to 11 bases. This CDR3 has 12 residues. Per the germline V gene, CDR1 is SNHLY and CDR2 is FYNNEI.

This clonotype was found many times. The chain carries TRBV7-3 and TRBJ1-1, with D uncertain. The CDR3 covers 14 residues. The germline V gene has CDR1 SGHTA and CDR2 FQGTGA. V was cut by 1 base and J by 6 bases, with 12 bases left in between. The CDR3 loop reads CASSLNPGPAEAFF. The CDR3 DNA sequence: TGTGCCAGCAGCTTAAACCCCGGGCCGGCTGAAGCTTTCTTT.

This clonotype was counted many times. V and J are TRBV7-3 and TRBJ1-2; D is unclear. The CDR3 sequence is 14 residues long. The V and J ends lost 5 bases and 4 bases respectively, with 14 bases between them. Germline V gene sequence: CDR1 SGHTA, CDR2 FQGTGA. For the CDR3, the DNA is TGTGCCAGCAGCGTGGACTTTTTTACCTATGGCTACACCTTC. Translation: CASSVDFFTYGYTF.

The sample holds many counts of this clonotype. This chain uses TRBV13 with TRBJ2-2; 9 nucleotides agree with TRBD1. CDR1 and CDR2 (germline): PRHDT, FYEKMQ (reference sequence). This CDR3 comprises 15 residues. Trimming removed 5 bases from V and 3 bases from J; junction bases left unmatched: 4. CDR3 in amino acids: CASSAGTGYTGELFF. The CDR3 DNA reads TGTGCCAGCAGCGCCGGGACAGGGTACACCGGGGAGCTGTTTTTT.

This clonotype was recorded many times. This rearrangement joins TRBV3-1 to TRBJ2-7, with 10 bases fitting TRBD2. In germline, CDR1 is LGHDT, CDR2 YNNKEL (reference sequence). Losses at the gene ends were 0 bases for V and 9 bases for J; bases not matched to a gene: 8. The CDR3 is 15 amino acids. Written as DNA, the CDR3 is TGTGCCAGCAGCCAAGATTGGACTAGCGGTCTTGGGCAGTACTTC. It encodes CASSQDWTSGLGQYF.

This clonotype was picked up a small number of times. The chain combines TRBV2 with TRBJ1-6; a possible D gene is TRBD1 (5 bases). This CDR3 region has 17 residues. Trimming removed 7 bases from V and 3 bases from J, with 19 bases in between. CDR1 is SNHLY, CDR2 FYNNEI, per germline. The CDR3 loop reads CASTQRGAGYYNSPLHF. As DNA, the CDR3 is TGTGCCAGCACCCAAAGGGGAGCAGGTTACTATAATTCACCCCTCCACTTT.